Listed below are T cell receptor beta chains from one sample, sequenced in a study of cytomegalovirus exposure and HLA in healthy donors. TCRdb's copy holds only in-frame clones and misses some; the assay was immunoSEQ multiplex PCR. The sample lists some 150,000 clones, 60% to 70% occurring once. The sequenced sample was PBMCs. Receptor source: a woman aged 60-70 years in good health and CMV-seropositive. Both conserved end residues are trimmed from each CDR3. The D gene is left open where the match is weak.

cdr3_length d_call v_call cdr3_aa
10 TRBD1 TRBV19 ASTRTGDGYT
11 NA TRBV6-5 ASSTRDNTEAF
13 TRBD2 TRBV5-4 ASSLGGGSANEQF
14 TRBD2 TRBV7-6 ASSRGLAGSYNEQF
13 TRBD2 TRBV6-1 ASSERGLDSDEQY
13 NA TRBV11-2 ASSLVSGMNTEAF
14 NA TRBV7-9 ASSRSSPRGTDTQY
15 TRBD2 TRBV6-1 ASSEGPSGAGTDMQY
12 TRBD1 TRBV19 ASKGTVSNTEAF
9 NA TRBV4-2 ASTSDNEQF
11 NA TRBV10-3 AISERQDDGYT
11 TRBD1 TRBV27 ASSSQGTDTQY
16 TRBD1 TRBV5-1 ASSLIPTGATSYNEQF
11 TRBD1 TRBV19 ASSWTGVQPQH
13 TRBD2 TRBV18 ASSPITGGQETQY
12 NA TRBV10-3 AISARTAQETQY
13 NA TRBV28 ASSLLRGSGAEAF
12 NA TRBV2 ASSPPDRNTEAF
13 NA TRBV11-2 ASSSAGAPYNEQF
11 NA TRBV18 ASSPNKRDTQY
14 TRBD1 TRBV5-6 ASSLEGTGEREKLF
15 TRBD1 TRBV27 ASSLSARDRGNYGYT
17 NA TRBV7-9 ASSGSLNGVSRYSYEQY
17 TRBD2 TRBV4-1 ASSQAVITGTSGYNEQF
13 TRBD2 TRBV4-3 ASSQESGRFYEQY
11 NA TRBV7-2 ASGRITGYEQY
11 TRBD1 TRBV29-1 SVDGTGSSSYT
11 NA TRBV14 ASSLSQGYGYT
13 TRBD1 TRBV6-5 ASSYRQGAGTGYT
12 NA TRBV11-3 ASSLRGNTGELF
16 NA TRBV19 ASSPIAGRGYSNQPQH
13 TRBD1 TRBV4-1 ASSRVGQGTYEQF
13 NA TRBV30 AWSGIHGMRWIYT
13 NA TRBV5-6 ASSTARLSSYEQY
11 NA TRBV27 ASRAWVDTAAF
11 TRBD1 TRBV28 ASRSPGQGVIH
12 TRBD1 TRBV11-2 ASSSDRGSYEQY
15 NA TRBV5-1 ASSLDPGLTNTGELF
14 TRBD2 TRBV5-4 ASSSGLAGGTDTQY
14 NA TRBV15 ATSRFTVATNEKLF
17 NA TRBV4-2 ASSQDWGSGLQRGGEQF